The clone carrying this T cell receptor beta chain was picked up one time. Trimming removed 2 bases from V and 5 bases from J, with 13 bases in between. Germline CDR1 is SGHAT and CDR2 is FQNNGV. CDR3 size: 14 residues. The protocol was immunoSEQ multiplex PCR, while the TCRdb copy is restricted to in-frame clones and leaves out a portion. Among 200,000 to 300,000 clones listed, over 85% were seen once. The sample belongs to a study of T cell responses to AZD1222 COVID-19 vaccine. The starting material was peripheral blood, obtained on day 0 of AZD1222 vaccination. The sequence was collected from an adult in good health. The V call is TRBV11-2, the J call TRBJ2-7; D may correspond to TRBD1 or TRBD2 (6 bases each). CDR3 sequence: CASSLWRGDHEQYF. CDR3 DNA sequence: TGTGCCAGCAGCTTATGGAGGGGGGACCACGAGCAGTACTTC.